This T cell receptor (beta chain) was observed in a study of T-cell reconstitution after alpha-beta-depleted transplantation in children. CDR3 length: 16 residues. V was clipped by 0 bases and J by 4 bases, with 17 bases between them. Germline CDR1 reads SGHDT; CDR2 reads YYEEEE. During its preparation, the TCRbeta library received unique molecular identifiers. From the PCR reads, TCRdb called clonotypes with MiXCR, one entry per CDR3 protein. Here the sample spans 800,000 to 1,000,000 distinct CDR3 sequences, 25% to 35% being singletons. Study-wide points: Diversity and T-cell counts at one year after transplant derived mostly from new T cells. Several hundred expanded graft clones reportedly gave rise to the alpha-beta T cells present about two months after transplant. Surviving recipient T cells and thymic progenitors underlay high day-60 TCRbeta diversity in some patients.

In the case of this clonotype: Its cognate antigen is unknown.

The sequences come from PBMCs, mostly from graft donor cells, collected 360 days after TCRalphabeta/CD19-depleted stem cell transplant. The rearrangement joins TRBV5-6 to TRBJ2-7; D is unresolved. The receptor was isolated from a boy under three years old who had a stem cell transplant for SCID, so the T cells may come from the graft donor. The CDR3 DNA reads TGTGCCAGCAGCTTGGGTCAGGTCCATCCGCCTTACGAGCAGTACTTC. Translation gives CASSLGQVHPPYEQYF.